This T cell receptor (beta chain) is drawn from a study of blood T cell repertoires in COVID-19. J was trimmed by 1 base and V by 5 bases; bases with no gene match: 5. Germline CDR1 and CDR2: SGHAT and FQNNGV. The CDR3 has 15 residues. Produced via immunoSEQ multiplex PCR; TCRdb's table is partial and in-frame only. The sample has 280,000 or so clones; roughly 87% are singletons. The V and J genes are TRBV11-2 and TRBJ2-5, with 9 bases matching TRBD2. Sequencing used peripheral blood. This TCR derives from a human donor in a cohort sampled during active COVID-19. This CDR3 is CASSPAGGGQETQYF. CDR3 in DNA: TGTGCCAGCAGCCCCGCGGGGGGGGGCCAAGAGACCCAGTACTTC. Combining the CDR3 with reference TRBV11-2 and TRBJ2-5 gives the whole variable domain EAGVAQSPRYKIIEKRQSVAFWCNPISGHATLYWYQQILGQGPKLLIQFQNNGVVDDSQLPKDRFSAERLKGVDSTLKIQPAKLEDSAVYLCASSPAGGGQETQYFGPGTRLLVL.